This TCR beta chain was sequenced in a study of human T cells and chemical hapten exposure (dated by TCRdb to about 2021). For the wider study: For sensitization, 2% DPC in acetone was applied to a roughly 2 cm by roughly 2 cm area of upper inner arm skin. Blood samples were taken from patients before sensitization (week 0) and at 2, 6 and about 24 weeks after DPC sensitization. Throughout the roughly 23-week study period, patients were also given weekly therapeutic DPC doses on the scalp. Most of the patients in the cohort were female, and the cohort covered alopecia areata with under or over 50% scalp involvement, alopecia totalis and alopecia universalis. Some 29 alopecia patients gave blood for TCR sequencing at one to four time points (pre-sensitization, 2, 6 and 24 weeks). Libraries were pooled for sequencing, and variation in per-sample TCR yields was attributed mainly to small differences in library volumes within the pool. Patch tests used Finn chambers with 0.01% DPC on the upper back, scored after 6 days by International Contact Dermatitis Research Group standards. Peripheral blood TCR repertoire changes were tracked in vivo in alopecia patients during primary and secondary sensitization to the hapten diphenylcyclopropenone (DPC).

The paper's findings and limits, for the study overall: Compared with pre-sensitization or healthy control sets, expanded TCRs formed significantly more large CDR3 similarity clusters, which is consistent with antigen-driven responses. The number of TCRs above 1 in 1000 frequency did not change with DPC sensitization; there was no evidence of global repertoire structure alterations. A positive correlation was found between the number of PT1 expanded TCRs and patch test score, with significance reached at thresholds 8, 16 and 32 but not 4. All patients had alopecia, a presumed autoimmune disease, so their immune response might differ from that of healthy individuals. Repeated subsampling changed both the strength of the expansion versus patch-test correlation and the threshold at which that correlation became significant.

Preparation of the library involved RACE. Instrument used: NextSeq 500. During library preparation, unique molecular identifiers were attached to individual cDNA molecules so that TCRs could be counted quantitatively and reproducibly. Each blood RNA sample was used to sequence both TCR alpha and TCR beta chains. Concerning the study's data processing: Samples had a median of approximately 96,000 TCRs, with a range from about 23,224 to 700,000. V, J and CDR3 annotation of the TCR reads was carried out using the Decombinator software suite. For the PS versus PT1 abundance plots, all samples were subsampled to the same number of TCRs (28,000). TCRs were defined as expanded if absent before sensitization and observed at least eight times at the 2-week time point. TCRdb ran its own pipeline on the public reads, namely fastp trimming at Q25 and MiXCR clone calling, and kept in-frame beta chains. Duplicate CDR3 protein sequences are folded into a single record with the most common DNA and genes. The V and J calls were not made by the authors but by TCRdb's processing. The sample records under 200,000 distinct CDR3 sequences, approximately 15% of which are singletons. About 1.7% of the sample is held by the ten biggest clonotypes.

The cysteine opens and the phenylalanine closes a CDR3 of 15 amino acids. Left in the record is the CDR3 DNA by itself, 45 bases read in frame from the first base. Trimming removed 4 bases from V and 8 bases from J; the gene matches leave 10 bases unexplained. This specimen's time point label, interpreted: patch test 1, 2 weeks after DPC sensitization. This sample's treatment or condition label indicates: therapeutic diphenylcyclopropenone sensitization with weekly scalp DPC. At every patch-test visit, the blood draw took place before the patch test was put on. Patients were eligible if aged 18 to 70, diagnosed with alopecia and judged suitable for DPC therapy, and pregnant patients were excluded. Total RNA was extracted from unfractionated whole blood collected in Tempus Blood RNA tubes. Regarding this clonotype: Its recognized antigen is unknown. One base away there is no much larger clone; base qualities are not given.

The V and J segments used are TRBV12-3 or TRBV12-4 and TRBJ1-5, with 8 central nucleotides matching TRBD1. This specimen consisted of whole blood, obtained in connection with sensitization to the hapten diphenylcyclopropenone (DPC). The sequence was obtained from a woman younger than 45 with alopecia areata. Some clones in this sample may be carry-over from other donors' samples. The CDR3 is CASSSRTGRGEPQHF. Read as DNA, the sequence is TGTGCCAGCAGTTCCCGGACAGGGCGAGGGGAGCCCCAGCATTTT.